Included here is one T cell receptor (beta chain) sequence, with context. Its antigen is as yet unknown. The CDR3 consists of 17 residues. Germline-derived CDR1 and CDR2 are LNHNV and YYDKDF (reference sequence). The V and J ends lost 3 bases and 2 bases, in that order; junction bases with no gene match: 8. This record comes from a study of T-cell reconstitution after alpha-beta-depleted transplantation in children. Study outcomes and limitations: Most T-cell counts and diversity one year after the transplant came from T cells that were newly produced.

This sample's TCRbeta library carried unique molecular identifier barcodes. From the PCR reads, TCRdb called clonotypes with MiXCR, one entry per CDR3 protein. The sample contains about 980,000 distinct CDR3 sequences, 25% to 30% of which appear only once. This rearrangement joins TRBV15 to TRBJ2-5, with 11 bases fitting TRBD2. Sequences were derived from PBMCs, mostly from graft donor cells, sampled 360 days after TCRalphabeta/CD19-depleted stem cell transplant. The sequence was obtained from a boy under two years old who had a stem cell transplant for SCID, so the T cells may come from the graft donor. The CDR3 DNA is TGTGCCACCAGCAGGTCCACTAGCGGGGGTCCTCAAGAGACCCAGTACTTC. As protein: CATSRSTSGGPQETQYF.